The sequence of this TCR beta chain was determined in a study of shared clonotypes between healthy human individuals. As for the study in general: The donors, two women and a few men, were aged 18 to 49.

Notes on the study in general: Among the subsets, naive ones generally showed larger estimated richness than memory ones. Non-shared clonotypes were found to have lower generation probabilities than the clonotypes that were shared by all four of the sorted-subset donors.

V was trimmed by 0 bases and J by 5 bases, leaving 16 bases between them. The CDR3 is made up of 16 amino acids. Germline V gene data show CDR1 as WNHNN and CDR2 as SYGVQD (reference sequence). In the authors' methods: Filtering was not the same, since immunoSEQ gave junction-only sequences without quality scores. Repertoires were generated with immunoSEQ multiplex PCR, while TCRdb's copy carries only in-frame clones and drops some. D and trimming were read from the DNA, whereas the V and J calls and clone size are those reported in that table. The sample includes roughly 2,000,000 clones, about 95% seen only once; the top ten take 0.9% to 1.5%. Naive CD8 cells, CD45RO-negative and positively selected for CCR7, excluded terminally differentiated effector memory CD45RA+ cells. As for this clone: Its specificity is not known.

Sequenced input: naive CD8+ T cells sorted from blood. This chain links TRBV10-1 with TRBJ2-5, with a tentative D call TRBD2 (6 bases). This sequence originates from a man aged 18 to 35 in good health. CDR3 amino acids: CASSESREGEEETQYF. DNA of the CDR3: TGCGCCAGCAGTGAGTCACGGGAAGGGGAGGAGGAGACCCAGTACTTC.